This TCR beta chain was sequenced in a study of cytomegalovirus exposure and HLA in healthy donors. The overall study: Across under 450 genotyped donors, 65% to 90% landed in the Caucasian-associated ancestry cluster. Study-wide findings and caveats: In a later analysis, a genetic analysis reported fewer productive-TCR N-insertions in an Asian-associated ancestry cluster than the cohort average.

The PCR made use of 60 Vbeta and 13 Jbeta primers. Generated by immunoSEQ multiplex PCR, the TCRdb table keeps only in-frame clones and is missing some. The table records roughly 240,000 clones, around 83% of them present only once. Germline V gene sequence: CDR1 MDHEN, CDR2 SYDVKM. The length of the CDR3 is 16 residues. The V gene end was trimmed by 2 bases and the J gene end by 4 bases; junction bases not matched to a gene: 6. Concerning this clone itself: Its antigen is still unknown.

The donors were healthy bone marrow donors. J is TRBJ2-2 and V is TRBV28; TRBD2 aligns across 8 bases. The source material was PBMCs. This TCR derives from a girl aged 2 to 10 in good health and CMV-seronegative. In DNA form, the CDR3 reads TGTGCCAGCAGTTTACGGGGGGGGGCGAGCACCGGGGAGCTGTTTTTT. Residues: CASSLRGGASTGELFF.